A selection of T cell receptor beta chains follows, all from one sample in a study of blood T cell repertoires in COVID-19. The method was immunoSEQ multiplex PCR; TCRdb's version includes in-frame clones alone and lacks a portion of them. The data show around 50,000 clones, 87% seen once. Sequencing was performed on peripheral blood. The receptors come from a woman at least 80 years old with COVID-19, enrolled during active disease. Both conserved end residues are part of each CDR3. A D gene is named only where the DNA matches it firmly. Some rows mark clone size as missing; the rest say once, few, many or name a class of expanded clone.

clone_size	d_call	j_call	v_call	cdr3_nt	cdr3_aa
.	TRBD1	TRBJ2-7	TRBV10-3	TGTGCCATCAGTGAGTCCAGACAGGGAGCCTACGAGCAGTACTTC	CAISESRQGAYEQYF
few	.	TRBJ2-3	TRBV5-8	TGTGCCAGCAGCTCGCGGCGGAGTCTCACAGATACGCAGTATTTT	CASSSRRSLTDTQYF
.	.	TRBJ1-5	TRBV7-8	TGTGCCAGCAGCTACGGGCGGGGGGATTCTAGCGATCAGCCCCAGCATTTT	CASSYGRGDSSDQPQHF
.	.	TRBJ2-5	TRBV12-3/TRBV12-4	TGTGCCAGCAGCCCAGTTATGGAGACCCAGTACTTC	CASSPVMETQYF
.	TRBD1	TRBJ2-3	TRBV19	TGTGCCAGTAGGCGAACGGGGACAGGGGACGATACGCAGTATTTT	CASRRTGTGDDTQYF
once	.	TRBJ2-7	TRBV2	TGTGCCAGCCCCTCGGCCCTAGCCCACGGACAGTTGTCCTACGAGCAGTACTTC	CASPSALAHGQLSYEQYF
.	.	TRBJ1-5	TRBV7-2	TGTGCCAGCAGCTTAGATGGTAGCATCCTGCCCCAGCATTTT	CASSLDGSILPQHF
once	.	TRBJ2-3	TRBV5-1	TGCGCCAGCAGCTTGGCCCAGAGCACAGATACGCAGTATTTT	CASSLAQSTDTQYF
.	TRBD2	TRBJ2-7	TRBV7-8	TGTGCCAGCAGCTTAGGGTGGGGGACTAAACATTACGAGCAGTACTTC	CASSLGWGTKHYEQYF
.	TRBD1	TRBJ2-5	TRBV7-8	TGTGCCAGCAGCTTAGGACAGGGCGTACAAGAGACCCAGTACTTC	CASSLGQGVQETQYF
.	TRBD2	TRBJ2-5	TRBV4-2	TGTGCCAGCAGCCCGGGAGCGGGGAGCCTCCAAGAGACCCAGTACTTC	CASSPGAGSLQETQYF
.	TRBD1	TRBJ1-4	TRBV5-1	TGCGCCAGCAGCCCTCGGACAGGGGGCACTACTAATGAAAAACTGTTTTTT	CASSPRTGGTTNEKLFF
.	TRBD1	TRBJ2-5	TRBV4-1	TGCGCCAGCAGCCAACCCGGGACAGGGAGTTTTGAGACCCAGTACTTC	CASSQPGTGSFETQYF
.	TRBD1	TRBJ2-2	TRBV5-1	TGCGCCAGCAGCACCGGGACAGGCGGCGCCGGGGAGCTGTTTTTT	CASSTGTGGAGELFF
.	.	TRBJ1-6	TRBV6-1	TGTGCCAGCAGTGAATCGGTGGGGCAGCGCATCTCACCCCTCCACTTT	CASSESVGQRISPLHF
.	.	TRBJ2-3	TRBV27	TGTGCCAGCAGATCCTGGACAGAAAGACCAGATACGCAGTATTTT	CASRSWTERPDTQYF
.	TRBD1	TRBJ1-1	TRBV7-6	TGTGCCAGCAGCTTAGCAGGCGACAGGGTTGGCACTGAAGCTTTCTTT	CASSLAGDRVGTEAFF